A single count supports the clone carrying this TCR beta chain. In the study's own analysis: Reference gene primer amplification yielded estimated nucleated cell counts. Profiling relied on immunoSEQ multiplex PCR, and the TCRdb table lists in-frame clones only, not all of them. The V and J calls and clone size come from that table; D and trimming were worked out from the DNA. The sample has about 220,000 clones, around 90% seen once. The sample originates from a study of blood T cell repertoires in COVID-19. Germline V gene sequence: CDR1 SEHNR, CDR2 FQNEAQ (reference sequence). V was clipped by 1 base and J by 8 bases, with 8 bases between them. The CDR3 extends over 12 amino acids. Participant age was about 18 to 89 years, and participants resided in around 24 US areas.

The chain links TRBV7-9 to TRBJ1-2, with D possibly TRBD1 on 6 matching bases. Sequencing used PBMCs or T cells enriched from blood (not recorded which). The receptor was isolated from a woman aged 50 to 60 with acute COVID-19. CDR3 nucleotides: TGTGCCAGCAGCTTAGACAGGGAGGGCTACACCTTC. Its protein is CASSLDREGYTF.